This TCR beta chain stems from a study of T cell repertoires in cytomegalovirus infection. As for the study in general: Well-studied HLA-B-restricted epitopes and recently identified HLA-C-restricted epitopes of CMV were both used in the study. In public TCR beta signatures, there were indications of both CMV infection and matching HLA type.

Worth noting for this clonotype: The antigen remains unidentified.

The V end lost 3 bases, the J end lost 3 bases, and 8 bases lay between the germline ends. The CDR3 contains 14 residues. TCRdb reprocessed the reads with MiXCR, giving one entry per CDR3 protein. The sample carries about 890,000 distinct CDR3 sequences, about a third recorded once. Sequencing was performed on cultured CD8+ T cells from PBMCs, taken from culture after CMV antigen stimulation. The receptor's source is a human donor in good health (CMV status not recorded). Some clones in this sample may be carry-over from other donors' samples. The rearrangement uses TRBV12-3 or TRBV12-4 and TRBJ2-2; D is unclear. In DNA form, the CDR3 reads TGTGCCAGCAGTTTCAGGCCGCACACCGGGGAGCTGTTTTTT. This sequence encodes CASSFRPHTGELFF.